This TCR beta chain originates from a study of T cells in Graves' hyperthyroidism and ophthalmopathy. Template material for amplifying TCR beta CDR3 regions consisted of RNA transcripts. The TCR CDR3 first-round RT-PCR relied on the HTBI primer set. TCRdb ran MiXCR on the multiplex PCR reads and lists one entry per CDR3 protein. This sample has nearly 600,000 distinct CDR3 sequences; around 14% occur once, and the top ten carry 4.5% to 6%. Ten or more counts support this clonotype. Germline CDR1 reads MNHEY; CDR2 reads SMNVEV (reference sequence). Trimming left V 2 bases short and J 7 bases short, with 12 bases between. The CDR3 spans 14 residues.

The chain recombines TRBV27 with TRBJ2-1; D unresolved. This clonotype originated in a woman aged 25 to 39 with Graves' hyperthyroidism that later progressed to Graves' ophthalmopathy. Sequencing was done on a sample of blood. The DNA of the CDR3 is TGTGCCAGCAGTTTAGGAATGGCTTGGAATGAGCAGTTCTTC. It yields the protein CASSLGMAWNEQFF.